This T cell receptor (beta chain) was observed in a study of blood T cell repertoires in COVID-19. Clones were read by immunoSEQ multiplex PCR, and TCRdb kept only the in-frame ones, dropping some. The top ten clones hold 3.4% of a sample with 110,000 or so clones, about 85% of them seen once. The CDR3 length is 15 residues. Germline CDR1 is LGHDT and CDR2 is YNNKEL (reference sequence). After removal of 0 bases from V and 3 bases from J, the junction contained 4 bases not matched to a gene. The sequence derives from a man aged 40-49 years with acute or convalescent COVID-19. Sequencing input: peripheral blood. The chain couples TRBV3-1 (or the pseudogene TRBV3-2) to TRBJ2-5; the match to TRBD1 covers 7 bases. The CDR3 loop is CASSQDFGQEETQYF. The DNA of the CDR3 is TGTGCCAGCAGCCAAGATTTCGGACAGGAAGAGACCCAGTACTTC.